Included here is one T cell receptor beta chain sequence, with context. This record comes from a study of blood T cell repertoires in COVID-19. Participants were placed into cohorts based on the clinical history they reported. Data came from immunoSEQ multiplex PCR; TCRdb stores just in-frame clones and leaves some out. The sample has more than 200,000 clones; 80% to 90% are singletons. V was clipped by 5 bases and J by 1 base, with 18 bases between them. The CDR3 runs to 16 residues. CDR1 SGHVS and CDR2 FNYEAQ come from the germline V gene. Material: PBMCs or T cells enriched from blood (not recorded which). This receptor was obtained from a woman aged 25 to 39 who had recovered from COVID-19. The chain has TRBV7-6 and TRBJ2-7, with D tentatively TRBD2 (6 bases). CDR3 residues: CASSTGGPPLSYEQYF. CDR3 coding DNA: TGTGCCAGCAGCACCGGAGGGCCCCCTCTTTCCTACGAGCAGTACTTC.